This entry concerns a single T cell receptor (beta chain). What it binds is unknown. These data come from a study of T cell responses to AZD1222 COVID-19 vaccine. Looking at the study overall: Pooled together were second doses at about 4 or about 12 weeks. Points from the study as a whole: Donors were chiefly white British, with a greater number of females, and clonal diversity was perhaps underestimated. Reports indicate that nearly half of spike-specific TCRs are directed at unmutated variant regions. Compared with day 0, the breadth and depth of the Spike-specific TCR repertoire rose significantly after two doses of AZD1222.

Repertoires were generated with immunoSEQ multiplex PCR, while TCRdb's copy carries only in-frame clones and drops some. The table records some 100,000 clones, about nine tenths of them present only once. Trimming at V came to 0 bases and at J to 6 bases, leaving 14 bases not matched to a gene. Per germline, CDR1 MGHRA and CDR2 YSYEKL. The CDR3 contains 20 residues. This chain connects TRBV4-1 to TRBJ2-2; 12 nucleotides line up with TRBD2. This sequence was found in an adult in good health. The sequencing used peripheral blood, collected on day 0 of AZD1222 vaccination. The CDR3 DNA sequence: TGCGCCAGCAGCCAAGATTGGCGGCGGCGGACTAGCGGGGACTCCGGGGAGCTGTTTTTT. Its protein is CASSQDWRRRTSGDSGELFF.